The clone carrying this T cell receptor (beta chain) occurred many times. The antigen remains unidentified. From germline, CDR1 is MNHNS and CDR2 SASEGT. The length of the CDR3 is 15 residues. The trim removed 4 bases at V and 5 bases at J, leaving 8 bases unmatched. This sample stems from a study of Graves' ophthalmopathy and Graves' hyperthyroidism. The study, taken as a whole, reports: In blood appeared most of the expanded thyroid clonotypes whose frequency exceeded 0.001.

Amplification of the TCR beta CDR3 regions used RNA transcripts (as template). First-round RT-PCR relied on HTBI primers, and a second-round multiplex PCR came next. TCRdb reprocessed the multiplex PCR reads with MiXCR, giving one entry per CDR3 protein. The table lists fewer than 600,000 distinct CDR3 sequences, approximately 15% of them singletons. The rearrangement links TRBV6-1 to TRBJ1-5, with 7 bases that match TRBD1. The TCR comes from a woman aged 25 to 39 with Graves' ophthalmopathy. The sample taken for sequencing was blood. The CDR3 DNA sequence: TGTGCCAGCAGTGCCGGGACAGTCTTTTATCAGCCCCAGCATTTT. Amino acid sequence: CASSAGTVFYQPQHF.